This passage covers 20 T cell receptor beta chains from one sample sequenced in a study of T-cell memory formation after mild COVID-19. TCRdb re-derived calls from the 5' RACE reads in MiXCR, one entry per CDR3 protein. The sample consists of around 260,000 distinct CDR3 sequences, roughly 17% of them appearing once. Sequencing was carried out using PBMCs or a T cell subset sorted from them (not recorded which). The receptor set was obtained from a man aged 18-30 years who had mild COVID-19 (a few samples of this study predate the infection). Cell type and time point are not known.

This clonotype was detected a few times. The chain uses TRBV7-3 and TRBJ1-1; 7 positions agree with TRBD1. This CDR3 is built from 15 residues. Germline V lookup: CDR1 SGHTA, CDR2 FQGTGA. The J segment lost 5 bases and the V segment lost 1 base, leaving 7 bases of the junction unmatched. The CDR3 protein is CASSLNQGEGTEAFF. Here the CDR3 DNA reads TGTGCCAGCAGCTTAAATCAGGGGGAGGGTACTGAAGCTTTCTTT. Variable domain in full (rest from reference TRBV7-3 and TRBJ1-1): GAGVSQTPSNKVTEKGKYVELRCDPISGHTALYWYRQSLGQGPEFLIYFQGTGAADDSGLPNDRFFAVRPEGSVSTLKIQRTERGDSAVYLCASSLNQGEGTEAFFGQGTRLTVV.

CDR3 loop: CASSQGEGGGTDTQYF. CDR3 coding DNA: TGTGCCAGCAGCCAAGGAGAGGGGGGGGGCACAGATACGCAGTATTTT. This chain joins TRBV4-2 and TRBJ2-3; perhaps TRBD2 as D (7 bases). Trimming took off 1 base at V and 1 base at J, with 12 bases between the two ends. The CDR3 has 16 residues. CDR1 and CDR2 (germline): LGHNA, YNFKEQ.

The chain employs TRBV4-2 and TRBJ1-5; D gene unclear. The ends were cut back, 4 bases at V and 7 bases at J, with 14 bases in the middle. Germline assignment: CDR1 LGHNA and CDR2 YNFKEQ. This CDR3 is 14 amino acids long. CDR3 bases: TGTGCCAGCAGCCCGAGTGCGGGTGGGCAGCCCCAGCATTTT. It codes for CASSPSAGGQPQHF.

The chain links TRBV28 to TRBJ1-1; 7 positions match TRBD1. The CDR3 sequence is 14 residues long. The germline V gene has CDR1 MDHEN and CDR2 SYDVKM. The junction had 4 bases not matched to a gene; V was cut back by 5 bases and J by 1 base. The DNA for the CDR3 is TGTGCCAGCAGTAGGACAGGCAAGAACACTGAAGCTTTCTTT. Amino acids: CASSRTGKNTEAFF.

This clonotype came up a few times. The gene calls are TRBV20-1 and TRBJ1-5; perhaps TRBD1 as D (5 bases). From germline, CDR1 is DFQATT and CDR2 SNEGSKA (reference sequence). This CDR3 is built from 13 residues. V was trimmed by 5 bases and J by 3 bases, leaving 11 bases between them. The CDR3 nucleotides read TGCAGTGCTGGGGGGGGAACCAATCAGCCCCAGCATTTT. It specifies CSAGGGTNQPQHF.

The chain is built from TRBV4-3 and TRBJ1-2, with D hard to call. The ends were cut back, 1 base at V and 4 bases at J, with 13 bases in the middle. The CDR3 loop spans 15 amino acids. CDR1 and CDR2 (germline): LGHNA, YSLEER. The CDR3 is CASSQGGGDRYGYTF. Here the CDR3 DNA reads TGCGCCAGCAGCCAAGGGGGAGGTGACCGCTATGGCTACACCTTC.

CDR3: CASSPPVGGRETQYF. The CDR3 coding sequence is TGTGCCAGCAGCCCCCCGGTGGGGGGGCGGGAGACCCAGTACTTC. V and J are TRBV7-2 and TRBJ2-5; TRBD2 might be the D (7 bases). Germline V gene data show CDR1 as SGHTA and CDR2 as FQGNSA. This CDR3 is 15 amino acids long. Between the trimmed V and J ends, which lost 5 bases and 5 bases, there was a span of 18 bases.

The sample holds a few counts of this clonotype. The chain has TRBV4-3 and TRBJ1-5, with D perhaps matching TRBD1 (5 bases). CDR3 length: 15 amino acids. Germline assignment: CDR1 LGHNA and CDR2 YSLEER. With 1 base removed from V and 6 bases from J, the gap between germline ends came to 13 bases. The CDR3 bases are TGCGCCAGCAGCCAAGCGGGGGTATTGGGTCAGCCCCAGCATTTT. This codes for CASSQAGVLGQPQHF.

This chain uses TRBV27 with TRBJ2-7; D unclear. The germline CDR1 and CDR2 sequences are MNHEY and SMNVEV (reference sequence). The ends were cut back, 5 bases at V and 2 bases at J, with 10 bases in the middle. The length of the CDR3 is 13 residues. The CDR3: CASSLKITYEQYF. In nucleotides, the CDR3 is TGTGCCAGCAGTCTCAAAATTACCTACGAGCAGTACTTC.

This clonotype was recorded many times. This sequence joins TRBV6-5 and TRBJ1-1, with D possibly matching TRBD1 (5 bases). Looked up from germline, CDR1 is MNHEY and CDR2 is SVGAGI. Trimming took off 0 bases at V and 5 bases at J, with 7 bases between the two ends. This CDR3 comprises 13 residues. The CDR3 nucleotides are TGTGCCAGCAGTTACTCGGGGGGGACTGAAGCTTTCTTT. This sequence encodes CASSYSGGTEAFF.

This clonotype was observed a handful of times. The genes are TRBV5-1 and TRBJ2-6; 7 nucleotides agree with TRBD1. The V and J ends lost 4 bases and 0 bases, in that order; junction bases with no gene match: 4. This CDR3 region has 16 residues. Germline V gene sequence: CDR1 SGHRS, CDR2 YFSETQ. CDR3 loop: CASSKDRLSGANVLTF. The CDR3 nucleotides read TGCGCCAGCAGCAAGGACAGGCTCTCTGGGGCCAACGTCCTGACTTTC.

This clonotype was detected a few times. V is TRBV6-2 or TRBV6-3 and J is TRBJ2-3; D might be TRBD2 (7 bases). With 8 bases removed from V and 0 bases from J, the gap between germline ends came to 21 bases. Germline V CDR1 and CDR2: MNHEY, SVGEGT. The CDR3 extends over 17 amino acids. CDR3 bases: TGTGCCAGCCTCCGGCTAAGGGGGGGGCAGAGCACAGATACGCAGTATTTT. Translation gives CASLRLRGGQSTDTQYF.

This chain joins TRBV6-5 and TRBJ1-4; 8 nucleotides line up with TRBD1. Germline values: CDR1 MNHEY, CDR2 SVGAGI. Losses at the gene ends were 3 bases for V and 7 bases for J; bases not matched to a gene: 7. The CDR3 is 15 amino acids. The CDR3 region has the DNA TGTGCCAGCAGTTATTCTACAGGGGGAGGTGAAAAACTGTTTTTT. This encodes CASSYSTGGGEKLFF.

This clonotype has a handful of counts. The chain uses TRBV7-6 and TRBJ1-5; perhaps TRBD1 as D (5 bases). CDR1 SGHVS and CDR2 FNYEAQ come from the germline V gene. Trimming left V 5 bases short and J 8 bases short, with 13 bases between. The CDR3 runs 13 residues. CDR3 region: CASSRWGREPQHF. In DNA form, the CDR3 reads TGTGCCAGCAGCCGTTGGGGACGAGAGCCCCAGCATTTT.

This chain links TRBV7-9 with TRBJ1-1; D not resolved. V lost 6 bases and J lost 0, with 14 bases in between. The CDR3 runs to 15 residues. Germline loops: CDR1 SEHNR, CDR2 FQNEAQ (reference sequence). In nucleotides, the CDR3 is TGTGCCAGCAGAACAACCCGCCAAGTGAACACTGAAGCTTTCTTT. Protein sequence: CASRTTRQVNTEAFF.

This clonotype showed up just a few times. The chain uses TRBV5-1 and TRBJ2-5, with 7 bases aligning to TRBD1. The CDR3 extends over 14 amino acids. Germline lookup yields CDR1 SGHRS and CDR2 YFSETQ. V dropped 4 bases and J dropped 5; count of bases not matched to a gene: 8. In DNA, the CDR3 is TGCGCCAGCAGCGCCCGAGGGGGCACGGAGACCCAGTACTTC. This encodes CASSARGGTETQYF.

This clonotype came up a few times. This rearrangement joins TRBV7-6 to TRBJ2-1, with D possibly being TRBD1 (5 bases). The CDR3 runs 13 residues. CDR1 is SGHVS and CDR2 is FNYEAQ in the germline V gene. V was pared by 5 bases and J by 4 bases, with 9 bases between. The CDR3 loop reads CASSPRQYNEQFF. The CDR3, as DNA: TGTGCCAGCAGCCCCCGACAGTACAATGAGCAGTTCTTC.

The V call is TRBV7-9, the J call TRBJ2-7; perhaps TRBD1 as D (6 bases). Deletions cut 5 bases from V and 2 bases from J, with 13 bases between. The CDR3 runs to 14 residues. Germline V gene data show CDR1 as SEHNR and CDR2 as FQNEAQ (reference sequence). The CDR3 here is CASSPGTPTYEQYF. CDR3 sequence (DNA): TGTGCCAGCAGCCCCGGGACACCTACCTACGAGCAGTACTTC.

This clonotype has just a few counts. The V and J genes are TRBV5-1 and TRBJ2-1; weak D call: TRBD2 (6 bases). The germline V gene encodes CDR1 SGHRS and CDR2 YFSETQ. This CDR3 region has 14 residues. V was clipped by 6 bases and J by 4 bases, with 14 bases between them. The CDR3 here is CASTRDSSYNEQFF. CDR3 in DNA: TGCGCCAGCACCCGGGACTCGTCGTACAATGAGCAGTTCTTC.

The rearrangement uses TRBV20-1 and TRBJ2-1; D gene uncertain. Germline CDR1 and CDR2: DFQATT and SNEGSKA (reference sequence). Trimming took 5 bases from V and 7 from J, leaving 12 bases between them. There are 12 residues in the CDR3. The CDR3 is CSAPSLVNEQFF. The CDR3 DNA reads TGCAGTGCTCCTAGTTTGGTGAATGAGCAGTTCTTC.